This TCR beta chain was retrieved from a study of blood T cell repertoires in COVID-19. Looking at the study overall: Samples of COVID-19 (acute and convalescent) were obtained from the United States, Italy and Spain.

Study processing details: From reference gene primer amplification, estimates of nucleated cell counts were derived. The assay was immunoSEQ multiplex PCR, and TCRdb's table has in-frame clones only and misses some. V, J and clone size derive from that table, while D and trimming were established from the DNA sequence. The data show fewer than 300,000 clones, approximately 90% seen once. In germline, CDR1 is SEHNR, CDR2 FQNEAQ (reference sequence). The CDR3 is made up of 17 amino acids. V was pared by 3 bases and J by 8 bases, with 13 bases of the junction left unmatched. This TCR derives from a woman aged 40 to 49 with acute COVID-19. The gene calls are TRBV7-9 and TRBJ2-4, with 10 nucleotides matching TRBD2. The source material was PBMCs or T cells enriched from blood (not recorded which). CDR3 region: CASSLGILAGSIDIQYF. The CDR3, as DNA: TGTGCCAGCAGCTTGGGAATACTAGCGGGGTCCATTGACATTCAGTACTTC.